These 26 T cell receptor beta chains were all obtained from the same sample, sequenced in a study of ipilimumab plus nivolumab after autologous stem cell transplantation. Method: immunoSEQ multiplex PCR; TCRdb's copy keeps in-frame clones and lacks some. The profile shows approximately 17,000 clones, 71% of them singletons. The input for sequencing was PBMCs, taken in a trial of ipilimumab plus nivolumab as post-transplant consolidation. Receptors were obtained from a male donor with diffuse large B-cell lymphoma.

This clone has just a few counts. The J gene is TRBJ1-6, the V gene TRBV9, with unresolved D. The germline V gene encodes CDR1 SGDLS and CDR2 YYNGEE. V lost 4 bases and J lost 7, with 12 bases in between. CDR3 size: 14 residues. CDR3 amino acids: CASSPRVGNSPLHF. In DNA, the CDR3 is TGTGCCAGCAGCCCTAGGGTGGGGAATTCACCCCTCCACTTT.

V is TRBV5-1 and J is TRBJ2-1, with 15 bases fitting TRBD2. V lost 4 bases, J lost 12 bases, and 8 bases stayed unmatched. Per the germline V gene, CDR1 is SGHRS and CDR2 is YFSETQ. This CDR3 contains 15 residues. CDR3 residues: CASSHGTSGRSTQFF. CDR3 coding DNA: TGCGCCAGCAGCCACGGGACTAGCGGGAGGTCGACGCAGTTCTTC.

The chain joins TRBV4-1 to TRBJ1-2; maybe TRBD1 (6 bases). Germline CDR1 reads MGHRA; CDR2 reads YSYEKL. V gave up 4 bases and J gave up 0 bases, with 18 bases separating them. CDR3 length equals 17 residues. The DNA for the CDR3 is TGCGCCAGCAGCCCGACGGGGGGGGCGGGAACTAACTATGGCTACACCTTC. Translation gives CASSPTGGAGTNYGYTF.

This clone appeared a single time. This sequence joins TRBV6-5 and TRBJ1-1, with 9 bases aligning to TRBD1. Germline V CDR1 and CDR2: MNHEY, SVGAGI. The CDR3 sequence is 16 residues long. V gave up 4 bases and J gave up 4 bases; unmatched junction bases: 10. The CDR3 coding sequence is TGTGCCAGCAGTTTTTCCAACAGGGGGCGGGGCACTGAAGCTTTCTTT. It yields the protein CASSFSNRGRGTEAFF.

The rearrangement uses TRBV7-9 and TRBJ2-1, with 10 bases aligning to TRBD2. The junction had 5 bases not matched to a gene; V was cut back by 3 bases and J by 3 bases. Germline V lookup: CDR1 SEHNR, CDR2 FQNEAQ (reference sequence). The CDR3 has 16 amino acids. The DNA of the CDR3 is TGTGCCAGCAGCTTGAGCGGGGGGGCCCACTACAATGAGCAGTTCTTC. This encodes CASSLSGGAHYNEQFF.

This clone was found a few times. The chain couples TRBV30 to TRBJ2-3, with 11 bases fitting TRBD2. Germline V gives CDR1 GTSNPN, CDR2 SVGIG (reference sequence). The CDR3 is 15 residues long. Trimming removed 5 bases from V and 2 bases from J; junction bases left unmatched: 6. CDR3 nucleotides: TGTGCCTGGGGCGGGACTAGCGGATACACAGATACGCAGTATTTT. Translated, it gives CAWGGTSGYTDTQYF.

This clone was found a few times. V is TRBV9 and J is TRBJ2-2; no clear D. Germline-derived CDR1 and CDR2 are SGDLS and YYNGEE. CDR3 size: 15 residues. V was shortened by 0 bases and J by 9 bases, with 15 bases between the two germline ends. The CDR3 region has the DNA TGTGCCAGCAGCGTAGCCGGGCCAAAGGTCTGGGAGCTGTTTTTT. Residues: CASSVAGPKVWELFF.

V is TRBV27 and J is TRBJ1-2; the match to TRBD1 covers 12 bases. This CDR3 spans 15 amino acids. The V segment lost 4 bases and the J segment 5 bases; nucleotides outside the gene matches: 5. Germline CDR1 MNHEY, CDR2 SMNVEV (reference sequence). The CDR3 coding sequence is TGTGCCAGCAGTTCCGGGACAGGGGGCGGGTATGGCTACACCTTC. This gives the protein CASSSGTGGGYGYTF.

The genes are TRBV5-1 and TRBJ2-7, with TRBD2 as a possible D gene (5 bases). Germline lookup yields CDR1 SGHRS and CDR2 YFSETQ. This CDR3 region has 14 residues. V shed 4 bases and J shed 3 bases, with 14 bases lying between them. The CDR3 coding sequence is TGCGCCAGCAGCCTGTCGGGGTCCTTCTACGAGCAGTACTTC. Amino acid sequence: CASSLSGSFYEQYF.

The rearrangement links TRBV27 to TRBJ2-1, with 8 positions matching TRBD2. The CDR3 covers 15 residues. CDR1 and CDR2 from the germline V gene are MNHEY and SMNVEV (reference sequence). V lost 2 bases to trimming and J lost 1 base; unmatched junction nucleotides: 1. CDR3 sequence (DNA): TGTGCCAGCAGTTTACAGCGGGGGTCCTACAATGAGCAGTTCTTC. This sequence encodes CASSLQRGSYNEQFF.

V and J are TRBV30 and TRBJ1-6, with TRBD1 matching 11 bases. The CDR3 consists of 12 residues. Germline-derived CDR1 and CDR2 are GTSNPN and SVGIG (reference sequence). Losses at the gene ends were 5 bases for V and 15 bases for J; bases not matched to a gene: 6. The CDR3 loop reads CAWGTGGFLLHF. Written as DNA, the CDR3 is TGTGCCTGGGGGACAGGGGGATTCCTCCTCCACTTT.

J is TRBJ2-1 and V is TRBV4-1; D is perhaps TRBD2 (6 bases). V dropped 1 base and J dropped 5 bases, with 15 bases sitting between them. Germline lookup yields CDR1 MGHRA and CDR2 YSYEKL. The CDR3 consists of 16 residues. In nucleotides, the CDR3 is TGCGCCAGCAGCCAAGGGGGAGCGGGCCTGAACAATGAGCAGTTCTTC. Encoded protein: CASSQGGAGLNNEQFF.

This clone was recorded a few times. The gene calls are TRBV9 and TRBJ2-3; 7 bases match TRBD2. The junction had 5 bases not matched to a gene; V was cut back by 5 bases and J by 2 bases. CDR3 length: 14 amino acids. Looked up from germline, CDR1 is SGDLS and CDR2 is YYNGEE. CDR3 loop: CASSQSGATDTQYF. CDR3 nucleotides: TGTGCCAGCAGTCAAAGCGGGGCCACAGATACGCAGTATTTT.

The genes are TRBV6-5 and TRBJ2-1; 10 bases agree with TRBD2. V gave up 6 bases and J gave up 7 bases; unmatched junction bases: 9. The germline V gene encodes CDR1 MNHEY and CDR2 SVGAGI. This CDR3 contains 15 residues. The CDR3 nucleotides read TGTGCCAGCAGGAAAAGCGGGAGGGCCAGGAATGAGCAGTTCTTC. Protein product: CASRKSGRARNEQFF.

The rearrangement joins TRBV5-3 to TRBJ2-7, with 10 nucleotides matching TRBD2. TRBV5-3 is reported as an ORF; its role is uncertain. V dropped 8 bases and J dropped 3; count of bases not matched to a gene: 11. The CDR3 covers 15 residues. Here the CDR3 DNA reads TGTGCCAGCAGCCTTTCTAGCGGGAGTAGCTACGAGCAGTACTTC. Translation: CASSLSSGSSYEQYF.

The sample holds one count of this clone. The chain combines TRBV13 with TRBJ2-4; either TRBD1 or TRBD2 may fit D (5 bases each). Germline CDR1 is PRHDT and CDR2 is FYEKMQ (reference sequence). Trimming shortened V by 5 bases and J by 6 bases, and 17 bases separated the two germline ends. The CDR3 is 15 amino acids. CDR3 residues: CASSLGKGRGNIQYF. As DNA, the CDR3 is TGTGCCAGCAGCCTTGGGAAGGGACGTGGAAACATTCAGTACTTC.

The chain couples TRBV28 to TRBJ2-3; 10 nucleotides align to TRBD2. Germline V gene lookup returns CDR1 MDHEN and CDR2 SYDVKM. The V and J ends lost 10 bases and 1 base, in that order; junction bases with no gene match: 8. The CDR3 covers 15 residues. The CDR3 sequence: CATYQRGGGTDTQYF. CDR3 sequence (DNA): TGTGCCACCTATCAGCGGGGGGGTGGCACAGATACGCAGTATTTT.

This clone was counted a few times. The chain is built from TRBV12-5 and TRBJ1-1; D not resolved. The V gene lost 6 bases and the J gene lost 1 base, with 15 bases spanning the gap. Germline V gene sequence: CDR1 LGHNT, CDR2 FRNRAP. The CDR3 consists of 15 residues. Here the CDR3 DNA reads TGTGCTAGTGGGGTTTATTTACCAGGGAACACTGAAGCTTTCTTT. It translates to CASGVYLPGNTEAFF.

The rearrangement links TRBV5-1 to TRBJ1-6; 7 nucleotides line up with TRBD1. Germline-derived CDR1 and CDR2 are SGHRS and YFSETQ. This CDR3 spans 15 amino acids. V gave up 3 bases and J gave up 6 bases; unmatched junction bases: 6. CDR3 nucleotides: TGCGCCAGCAGCTCGCGGGACAGCCGTAATTCACCCCTCCACTTT. This encodes CASSSRDSRNSPLHF.

Notes on this clone: A much larger clone lies one base from this, so it may be a read error. The CDR3 region is CASSERRASYNEQFF. The DNA of the CDR3 is TGTGCCAGCAGTGAAAGGCGGGCCTCCTACAATGAGCAGTTCTTC. This chain uses TRBV2 with TRBJ2-1; TRBD2 might be the D (5 bases). Germline CDR1 SNHLY, CDR2 FYNNEI. V was trimmed by 2 bases and J by 0 bases, leaving 8 bases between them. This CDR3 has 15 residues.

The chain carries TRBV30 and TRBJ1-2; possible D gene TRBD1, 6 bases. Trimming shortened V by 0 bases and J by 3 bases, and 11 bases separated the two germline ends. This CDR3 is 14 amino acids long. Germline assignment: CDR1 GTSNPN and CDR2 SVGIG (reference sequence). The CDR3 nucleotides are TGTGCCTGGAGTGTACGAGGGGGAGACTATGGCTACACCTTC. Protein: CAWSVRGGDYGYTF. The complete variable domain, with remaining parts taken from reference TRBV30 and TRBJ1-2, reads SQTIHQWPATLVQPVGSPLSLECTVEGTSNPNLYWYRQAAGRGLQLLFYSVGIGQISSEVPQNLSASRPQDRQFILSSKKLLLSDSGFYLCAWSVRGGDYGYTFGSGTRLTVV.

This clone was seen more than once but under ten times. The chain carries TRBV7-3 and TRBJ2-3, with no clear D. Trimming cost V 5 bases and J 4 bases, with 10 bases left between them. Germline V gives CDR1 SGHTA, CDR2 FQGTGA. This CDR3 comprises 13 residues. CDR3 sequence reads: CASSLQVADTQYF. CDR3 DNA: TGTGCCAGCAGCCTCCAGGTGGCAGATACGCAGTATTTT.

The DNA of the CDR3 is TGTGCCAGCAGCTCTCAAACAGGGAAGGACATTCAGTACTTC. Its translation: CASSSQTGKDIQYF. The rearrangement joins TRBV5-4 to TRBJ2-4; a possible D gene is TRBD1 (6 bases). Germline V CDR1 and CDR2: SGHNT, YYREEE (reference sequence). The V end lost 3 bases, the J end lost 8 bases, and 15 bases lay between the germline ends. This CDR3 has 14 residues.

This chain uses TRBV6-5 with TRBJ1-1; the D is unclear. The V gene lost 10 bases and the J gene lost 0 bases, with 12 bases spanning the gap. Germline V CDR1 and CDR2: MNHEY, SVGAGI. The CDR3 covers 13 residues. The CDR3 DNA follows: TGTGCCACTAGGAGGAATTTGAACACTGAAGCTTTCTTT. Protein: CATRRNLNTEAFF.

The rearrangement uses TRBV10-1 and TRBJ2-2; 10 nucleotides agree with TRBD2. Germline-derived CDR1 and CDR2 are WNHNN and SYGVQD (reference sequence). The CDR3 is 16 amino acids. V lost 3 bases, J lost 5 bases, and 6 bases stayed unmatched. The CDR3 sequence: CASSDPSGSWTGELFF. CDR3 in DNA: TGCGCCAGCAGTGATCCTAGCGGGAGTTGGACCGGGGAGCTGTTTTTT.

In DNA, the CDR3 is TGCGCCAGCAGCCGCGCCGGGACAGGGGGTGCTGAAGCTTTCTTT. It yields the protein CASSRAGTGGAEAFF. The chain has TRBV4-1 and TRBJ1-1; 11 positions match TRBD1. With 4 bases clipped from V and 6 bases from J, the junction kept 7 bases outside the gene matches. Germline V lookup: CDR1 MGHRA, CDR2 YSYEKL. The length of the CDR3 is 15 residues.